The clone carrying this T cell receptor (beta chain) was picked up many times. Its antigen remains unknown. This entry comes from a study of human T cells and chemical hapten exposure. The wider study: Alopecia areata, totalis and universalis patients, mostly female, were included. General observations from the study: The immune response of these alopecia patients might not match healthy individuals'.

CDR3 size: 14 residues. CDR1 and CDR2 from the germline V gene are SGHNT and YENEEA. After removal of 6 bases from V and 3 bases from J, the junction contained 5 bases not matched to a gene. The time point: patch test 2, 6 weeks after DPC sensitization. Treatment in this sample: therapeutic diphenylcyclopropenone sensitization with weekly scalp DPC. Sample donors consisted of patients with alopecia, aged 18 to 70 years, who were suitable for DPC. Individual cDNA molecules received unique molecular identifiers in the library. A single record per CDR3 protein comes from TCRdb applying MiXCR to the RACE reads. The sample carries tens of thousands of distinct CDR3 sequences, approximately 11% recorded once.

The genes are TRBV11-3 and TRBJ1-1, with TRBD1 matching 9 bases. Sample: whole blood, taken in connection with sensitization to the hapten diphenylcyclopropenone (DPC). This clonotype originated in a man aged 35 to 55 with alopecia areata. Some clones in this sample may be carry-over from other donors' samples. The CDR3 nucleotides read TGTGCCAGCAGGAACAGGGGGCCGGACACTGAAGCTTTCTTT. This translates into CASRNRGPDTEAFF.